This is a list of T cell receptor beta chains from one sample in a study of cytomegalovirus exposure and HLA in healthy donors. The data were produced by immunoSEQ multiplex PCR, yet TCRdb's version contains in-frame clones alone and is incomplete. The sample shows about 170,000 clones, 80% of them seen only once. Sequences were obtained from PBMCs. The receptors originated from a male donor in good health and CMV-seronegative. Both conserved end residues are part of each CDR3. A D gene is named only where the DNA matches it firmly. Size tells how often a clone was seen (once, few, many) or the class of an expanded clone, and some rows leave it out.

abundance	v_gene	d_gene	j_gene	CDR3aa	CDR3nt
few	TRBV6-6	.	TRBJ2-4	CASSYGQGGDIQYF	TGTGCCAGCAGCTACGGTCAAGGCGGGGACATTCAGTACTTC
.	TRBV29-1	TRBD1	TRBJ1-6	CSVRTGLSYNSPLHF	TGCAGCGTTCGGACAGGCCTCTCCTATAATTCACCCCTCCACTTT
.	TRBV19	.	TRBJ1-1	CASRGAPKRNTEAFF	TGTGCCAGCCGGGGGGCACCGAAAAGGAACACTGAAGCTTTCTTT
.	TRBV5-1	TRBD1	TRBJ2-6	CASSLQGASSGANVLTF	TGCGCCAGCAGCTTGCAGGGGGCGAGCTCTGGGGCCAACGTCCTGACTTTC
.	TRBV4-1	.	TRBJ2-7	CASSQENRVLYEQYF	TGCGCCAGCAGCCAAGAAAACAGAGTACTCTACGAGCAGTACTTC
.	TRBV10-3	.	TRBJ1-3	CAISEVGAGNTIYF	TGTGCCATCAGTGAGGTGGGCGCTGGAAACACCATATATTTT
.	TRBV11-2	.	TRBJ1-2	CASSFLSVGTTGYTF	TGTGCCAGCAGCTTTCTCTCGGTAGGGACAACTGGCTACACCTTC
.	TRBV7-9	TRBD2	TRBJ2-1	CASSGQSGGLYNEQFF	TGTGCCAGCAGCGGGCAGAGCGGGGGGCTCTACAATGAGCAGTTCTTC
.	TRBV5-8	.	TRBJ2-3	CASSLGVGVDTQYF	TGTGCCAGCAGCTTGGGGGTAGGGGTAGATACGCAGTATTTT
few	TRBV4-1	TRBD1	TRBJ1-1	CASSQELRTGQKAFF	TGCGCCAGCAGCCAAGAGCTAAGGACAGGGCAGAAAGCTTTCTTT
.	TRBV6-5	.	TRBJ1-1	CASSSGGLGNTEAFF	TGTGCCAGCAGCTCCGGGGGGCTGGGGAACACTGAAGCTTTCTTT
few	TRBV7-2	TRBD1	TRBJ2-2	CASSVDRLPTGELFF	TGTGCCAGCAGCGTGGACAGGCTCCCGACCGGGGAGCTGTTTTTT
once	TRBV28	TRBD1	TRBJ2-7	CASSLYGTGGHTYEQYF	TGTGCCAGCAGTTTATACGGGACAGGGGGCCACACCTACGAGCAGTACTTC
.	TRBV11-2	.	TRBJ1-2	CASSLDRVNGYTF	TGTGCCAGCAGCTTAGACAGGGTTAATGGCTACACCTTC
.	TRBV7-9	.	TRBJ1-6	CASSRAGDTYNSPLHF	TGTGCCAGCAGCCGGGCGGGGGACACCTATAATTCACCCCTCCACTTT
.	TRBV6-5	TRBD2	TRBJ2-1	CASTPGLAGGREQFF	TGTGCCAGCACCCCAGGACTAGCGGGGGGGCGCGAGCAGTTCTTC
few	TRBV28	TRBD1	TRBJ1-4	CASSLWQGAENEKLFF	TGTGCCAGCAGTTTGTGGCAGGGGGCTGAAAATGAAAAACTGTTTTTT
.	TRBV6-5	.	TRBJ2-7	CASSRGGPYYEQYF	TGTGCCAGCAGCCGAGGAGGGCCGTACTACGAGCAGTACTTC
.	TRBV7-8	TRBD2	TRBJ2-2	CASSQAGTSGGITGELFF	TGTGCCAGCAGCCAAGCCGGGACTAGCGGGGGGATCACCGGGGAGCTGTTTTTT
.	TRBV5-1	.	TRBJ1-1	CASSFRQNTEAFF	TGCGCCAGCAGTTTCAGACAGAACACTGAAGCTTTCTTT
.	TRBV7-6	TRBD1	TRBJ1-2	CASSPGGQGYGYTF	TGTGCCAGCAGCCCGGGGGGACAGGGGTACGGCTACACCTTC
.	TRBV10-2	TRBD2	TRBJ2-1	CASSAERGGLDEQFF	TGCGCCAGCAGTGCCGAGCGGGGGGGCCTCGATGAGCAGTTCTTC
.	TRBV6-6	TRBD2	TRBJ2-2	CASSLAGPNTGELFF	TGTGCCAGCAGCTTAGCGGGGCCGAACACCGGGGAGCTGTTTTTT
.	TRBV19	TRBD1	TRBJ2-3	CASSIVRDRANTQYF	TGTGCCAGTAGTATAGTGAGGGACAGGGCTAATACGCAGTATTTT
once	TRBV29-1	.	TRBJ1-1	CSTQNRQMGTEAFF	TGCAGCACCCAGAACCGACAGATGGGGACTGAAGCTTTCTTT
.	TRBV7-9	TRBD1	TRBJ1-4	CASSLGQPNEKLFF	TGTGCCAGCAGCTTGGGACAGCCAAATGAAAAACTGTTTTTT
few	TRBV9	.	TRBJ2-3	CASSVVAGAGTDTQYF	TGTGCCAGCAGCGTAGTGGCAGGGGCTGGCACAGATACGCAGTATTTT
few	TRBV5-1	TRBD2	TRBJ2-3	CASSFLSGGRTDTQYF	TGCGCCAGCAGCTTTCTCAGCGGGGGGCGCACAGATACGCAGTATTTT
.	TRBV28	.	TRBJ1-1	CASSSPRTVRLNTEAFF	TGTGCCAGCAGTTCGCCACGGACAGTCCGATTGAACACTGAAGCTTTCTTT
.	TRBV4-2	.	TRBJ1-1	CASSQDRLALSSNTEAFF	TGTGCCAGCAGCCAAGACCGTTTAGCCCTTTCAAGTAACACTGAAGCTTTCTTT
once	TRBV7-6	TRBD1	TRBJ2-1	CASSKGPGQGSSYNEQFF	TGTGCCAGCAGCAAGGGACCGGGACAGGGGAGCTCCTACAATGAGCAGTTCTTC
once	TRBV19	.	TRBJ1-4	CASSPDPRGEKLFF	TGTGCCAGTAGTCCGGACCCGCGGGGTGAAAAACTGTTTTTT
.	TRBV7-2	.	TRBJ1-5	CASSLGTVPQPQHF	TGTGCCAGCAGCTTAGGGACAGTCCCTCAGCCCCAGCATTTT
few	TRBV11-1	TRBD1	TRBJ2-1	CASSRTGVYNEQFF	TGTGCCAGCAGCCGGACAGGGGTTTACAATGAGCAGTTCTTC
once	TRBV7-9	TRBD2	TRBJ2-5	CASSHRTSGQETQYF	TGTGCCAGCAGCCACAGAACTAGCGGCCAAGAGACCCAGTACTTC
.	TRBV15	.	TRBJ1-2	CATSDLRGPYGYTF	TGTGCCACCAGCGATCTCCGGGGTCCCTATGGCTACACCTTC
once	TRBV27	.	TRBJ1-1	CASATWRNTEAFF	TGTGCCAGTGCTACTTGGAGGAACACTGAAGCTTTCTTT
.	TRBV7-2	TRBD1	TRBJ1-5	CASSTAGGNGNQPQHF	TGTGCCAGCAGCACAGCAGGGGGGAATGGCAATCAGCCCCAGCATTTT
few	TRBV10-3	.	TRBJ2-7	CAISEGRTSGQYF	TGTGCCATCAGTGAGGGCAGGACATCAGGGCAGTACTTC
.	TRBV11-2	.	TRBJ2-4	CASSLDIAVAKNIQYF	TGTGCCAGCAGCTTAGATATCGCGGTAGCCAAAAACATTCAGTACTTC
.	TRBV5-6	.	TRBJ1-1	CASSSNRVHLGVAYTEAFF	TGTGCCAGCAGCTCAAATCGCGTACACCTGGGAGTTGCGTACACTGAAGCTTTCTTT
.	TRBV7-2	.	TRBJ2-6	CASSRANSGANVLTF	TGTGCCAGCTCCAGGGCCAACTCTGGGGCCAACGTCCTGACTTTC
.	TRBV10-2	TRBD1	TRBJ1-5	CASSERGRGPGNQPQHF	TGCGCCAGCAGTGAGCGGGGCAGGGGGCCTGGCAATCAGCCCCAGCATTTT
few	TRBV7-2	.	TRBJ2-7	CASSLVADISYEQYF	TGTGCCAGCAGCTTAGTGGCGGACATCTCCTACGAGCAGTACTTC
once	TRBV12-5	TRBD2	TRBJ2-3	CASGLRAGRTDTQYF	TGTGCTAGTGGTTTGAGAGCGGGGCGCACAGATACGCAGTATTTT